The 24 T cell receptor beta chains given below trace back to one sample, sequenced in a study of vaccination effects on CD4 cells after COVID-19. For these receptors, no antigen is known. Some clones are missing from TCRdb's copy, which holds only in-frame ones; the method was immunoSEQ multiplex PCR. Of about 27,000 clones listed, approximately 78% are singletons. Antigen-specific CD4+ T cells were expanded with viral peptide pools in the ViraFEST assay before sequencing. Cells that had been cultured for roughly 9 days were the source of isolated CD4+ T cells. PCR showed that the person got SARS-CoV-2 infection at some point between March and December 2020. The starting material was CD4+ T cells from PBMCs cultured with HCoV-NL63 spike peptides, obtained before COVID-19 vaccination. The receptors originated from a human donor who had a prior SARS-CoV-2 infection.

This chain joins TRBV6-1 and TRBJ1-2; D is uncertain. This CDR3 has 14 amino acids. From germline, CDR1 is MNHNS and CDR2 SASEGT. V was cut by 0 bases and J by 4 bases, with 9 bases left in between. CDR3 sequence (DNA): TGTGCCAGCAGTGAAGCGTATAGCATCTATGGCTACACCTTC. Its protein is CASSEAYSIYGYTF.

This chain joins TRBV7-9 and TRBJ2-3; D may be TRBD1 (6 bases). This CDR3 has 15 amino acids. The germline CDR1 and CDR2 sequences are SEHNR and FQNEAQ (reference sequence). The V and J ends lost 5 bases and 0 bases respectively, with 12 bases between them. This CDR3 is CASSTRGRSTDTQYF. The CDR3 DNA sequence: TGTGCCAGCAGCACGAGGGGGAGAAGCACAGATACGCAGTATTTT.

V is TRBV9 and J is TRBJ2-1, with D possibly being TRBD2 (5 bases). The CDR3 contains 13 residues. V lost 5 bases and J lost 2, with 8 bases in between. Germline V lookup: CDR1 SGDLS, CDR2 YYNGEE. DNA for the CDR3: TGTGCCAGCAGTTTGACTACCTACAATGAGCAGTTCTTC. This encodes CASSLTTYNEQFF.

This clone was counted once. For the CDR3, the DNA is TGCGCCAGCAGCCAGTCTAGCGGGAGTTACAATGAGCAGTTCTTC. Protein product: CASSQSSGSYNEQFF. This chain links TRBV4-3 with TRBJ2-1, with 10 bases identical to TRBD2. With V trimmed by 3 bases and J by 4 bases, 3 bases remained unmatched. The length of the CDR3 is 15 residues. Germline-derived CDR1 and CDR2 are LGHNA and YSLEER.

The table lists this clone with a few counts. This CDR3 is CASSLKPSGTYEQYF. The CDR3 region has the DNA TGTGCCAGCAGTTTAAAGCCTAGCGGGACTTACGAGCAGTACTTC. The chain recombines TRBV27 with TRBJ2-7, with 9 bases aligning to TRBD2. CDR1 MNHEY and CDR2 SMNVEV come from the germline V gene (reference sequence). This CDR3 spans 15 amino acids. Trimming at V came to 2 bases and at J to 4 bases, leaving 6 bases not matched to a gene.

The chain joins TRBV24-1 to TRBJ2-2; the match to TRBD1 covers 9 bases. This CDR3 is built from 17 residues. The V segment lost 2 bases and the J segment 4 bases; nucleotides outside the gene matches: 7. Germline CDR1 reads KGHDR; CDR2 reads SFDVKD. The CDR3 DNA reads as TGTGCCACCAGTGATTCTACCGGGACAGGGTCCACCGGGGAGCTGTTTTTT. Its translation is CATSDSTGTGSTGELFF.

Written as DNA, the CDR3 is TGTGCCAGCAGTGAAGGGTCGATAGATAATCAGCCCCAGCATTTT. It codes for CASSEGSIDNQPQHF. The rearrangement links TRBV6-1 to TRBJ1-5; the D is unclear. V lost 1 base and J lost 4, with 11 bases in between. The germline gives CDR1 MNHNS, CDR2 SASEGT. The length of the CDR3 is 15 residues.

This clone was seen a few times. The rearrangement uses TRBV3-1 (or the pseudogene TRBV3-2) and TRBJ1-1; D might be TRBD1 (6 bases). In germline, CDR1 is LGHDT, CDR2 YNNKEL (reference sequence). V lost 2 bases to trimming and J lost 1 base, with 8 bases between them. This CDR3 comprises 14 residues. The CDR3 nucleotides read TGTGCCAGCAGCCAAAGGGGGAAGAACACTGAAGCTTTCTTT. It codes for CASSQRGKNTEAFF.

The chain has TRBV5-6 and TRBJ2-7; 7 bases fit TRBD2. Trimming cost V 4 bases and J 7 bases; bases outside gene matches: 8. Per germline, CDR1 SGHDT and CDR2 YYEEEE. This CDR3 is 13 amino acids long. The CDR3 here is CASSGGSLREQYF. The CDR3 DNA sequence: TGTGCCAGCAGCGGCGGGAGCTTGAGGGAGCAGTACTTC. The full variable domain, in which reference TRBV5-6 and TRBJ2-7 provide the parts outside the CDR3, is DAGVTQSPTHLIKTRGQQVTLRCSPKSGHDTVSWYQQALGQGPQFIFQYYEEEERQRGNFPDRFSGHQFPNYSSELNVNALLLGDSALYLCASSGGSLREQYFGPGTRLTVT.

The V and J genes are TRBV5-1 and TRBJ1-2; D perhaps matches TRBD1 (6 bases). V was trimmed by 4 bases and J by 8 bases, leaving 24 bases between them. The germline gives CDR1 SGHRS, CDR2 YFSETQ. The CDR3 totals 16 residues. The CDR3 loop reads CASSPVAGTRPVGYTF. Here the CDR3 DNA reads TGCGCCAGCAGCCCTGTCGCTGGGACACGGCCTGTCGGCTACACCTTC. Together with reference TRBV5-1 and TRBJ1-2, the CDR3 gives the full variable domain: KAGVTQTPRYLIKTRGQQVTLSCSPISGHRSVSWYQQTPGQGLQFLFEYFSETQRNKGNFPGRFSGRQFSNSRSEMNVSTLELGDSALYLCASSPVAGTRPVGYTFGSGTRLTVV.

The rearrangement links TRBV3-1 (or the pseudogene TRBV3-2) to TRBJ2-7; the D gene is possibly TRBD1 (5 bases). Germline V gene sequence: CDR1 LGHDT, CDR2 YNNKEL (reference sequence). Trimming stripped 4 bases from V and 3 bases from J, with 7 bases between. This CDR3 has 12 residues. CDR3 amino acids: CASSLTGYEQYF. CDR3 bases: TGTGCCAGCAGCCTCACAGGCTACGAGCAGTACTTC.

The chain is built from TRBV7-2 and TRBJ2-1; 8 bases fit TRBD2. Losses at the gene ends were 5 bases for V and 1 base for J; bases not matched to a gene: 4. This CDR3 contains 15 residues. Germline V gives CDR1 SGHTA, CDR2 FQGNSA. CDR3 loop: CASSPGRASYNEQFF. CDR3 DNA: TGTGCCAGCAGCCCCGGGAGGGCTTCCTACAATGAGCAGTTCTTC.

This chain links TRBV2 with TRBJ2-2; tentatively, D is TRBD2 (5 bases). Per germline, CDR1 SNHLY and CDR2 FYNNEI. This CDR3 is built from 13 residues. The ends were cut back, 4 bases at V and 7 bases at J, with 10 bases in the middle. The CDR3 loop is CASSAEGIGELFF. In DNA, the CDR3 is TGTGCCAGCAGTGCAGAGGGTATCGGGGAGCTGTTTTTT.

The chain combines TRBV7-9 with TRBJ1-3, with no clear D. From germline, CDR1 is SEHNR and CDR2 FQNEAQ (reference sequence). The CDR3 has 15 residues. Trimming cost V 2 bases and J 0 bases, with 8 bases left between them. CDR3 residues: CASSLLYSSGNTIYF. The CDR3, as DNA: TGTGCCAGCAGCTTATTGTACAGCTCTGGAAACACCATATATTTT.

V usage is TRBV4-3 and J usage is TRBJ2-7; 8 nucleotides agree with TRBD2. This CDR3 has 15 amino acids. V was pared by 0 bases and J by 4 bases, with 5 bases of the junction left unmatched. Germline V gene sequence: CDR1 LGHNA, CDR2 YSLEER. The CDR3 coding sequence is TGCGCCAGCAGCCAAGAGCTGAGCGGGAGTTACGAGCAGTACTTC. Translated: CASSQELSGSYEQYF.

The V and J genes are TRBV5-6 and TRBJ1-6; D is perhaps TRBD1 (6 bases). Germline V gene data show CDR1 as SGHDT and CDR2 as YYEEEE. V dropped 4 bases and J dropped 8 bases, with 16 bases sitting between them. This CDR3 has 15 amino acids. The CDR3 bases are TGTGCCAGCAGCAATACAGGGTTATTTGATTCACCCCTCCACTTT. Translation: CASSNTGLFDSPLHF.

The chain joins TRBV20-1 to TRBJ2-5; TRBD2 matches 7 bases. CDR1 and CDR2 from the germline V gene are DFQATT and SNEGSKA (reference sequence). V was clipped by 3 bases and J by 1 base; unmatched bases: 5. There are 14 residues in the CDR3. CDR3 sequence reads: CSASGGRAQETQYF. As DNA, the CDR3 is TGCAGTGCTAGTGGGGGGAGGGCCCAAGAGACCCAGTACTTC.

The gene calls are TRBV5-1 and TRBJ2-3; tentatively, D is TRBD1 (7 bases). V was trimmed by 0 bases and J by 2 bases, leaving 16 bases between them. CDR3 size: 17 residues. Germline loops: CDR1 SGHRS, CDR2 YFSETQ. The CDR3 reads CASSLEAAGQLTDTQYF. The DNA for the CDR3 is TGCGCCAGCAGCTTGGAGGCCGCGGGACAGCTCACAGATACGCAGTATTTT.

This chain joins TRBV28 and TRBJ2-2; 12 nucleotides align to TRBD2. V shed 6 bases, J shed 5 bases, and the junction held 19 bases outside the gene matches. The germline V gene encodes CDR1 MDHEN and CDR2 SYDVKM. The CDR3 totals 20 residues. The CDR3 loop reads CASRPLLGLAGGVRTGELFF. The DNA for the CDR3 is TGTGCCAGCAGGCCATTACTCGGCCTAGCGGGAGGGGTACGGACCGGGGAGCTGTTTTTT.

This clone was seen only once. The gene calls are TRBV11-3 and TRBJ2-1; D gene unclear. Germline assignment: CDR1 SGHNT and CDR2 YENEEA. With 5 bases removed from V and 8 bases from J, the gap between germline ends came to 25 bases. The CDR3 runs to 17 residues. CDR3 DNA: TGTGCCAGCAGCCCCGGACCCAGCAATGGACCGGGTGATGAGCAGTTCTTC. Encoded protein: CASSPGPSNGPGDEQFF. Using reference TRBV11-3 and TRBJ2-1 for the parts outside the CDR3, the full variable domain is EAGVVQSPRYKIIEKKQPVAFWCNPISGHNTLYWYLQNLGQGPELLIRYENEEAVDDSQLPKDRFSAERLKGVDSTLKIQPAELGDSAVYLCASSPGPSNGPGDEQFFGPGTRLTVL.

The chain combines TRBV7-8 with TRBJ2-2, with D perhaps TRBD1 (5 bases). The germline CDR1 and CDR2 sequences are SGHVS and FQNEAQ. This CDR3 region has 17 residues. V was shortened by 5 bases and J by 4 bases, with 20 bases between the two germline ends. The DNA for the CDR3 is TGTGCCAGCAGCGTACCGACAGCCCTTTATGGCACCGGGGAGCTGTTTTTT. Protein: CASSVPTALYGTGELFF.

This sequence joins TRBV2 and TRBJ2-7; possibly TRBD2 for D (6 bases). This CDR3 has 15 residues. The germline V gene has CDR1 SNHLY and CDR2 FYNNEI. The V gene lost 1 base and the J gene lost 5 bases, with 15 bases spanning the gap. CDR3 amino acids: CASSEEGPPGDEQYF. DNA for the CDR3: TGTGCCAGCAGTGAAGAGGGTCCCCCGGGGGACGAGCAGTACTTC.

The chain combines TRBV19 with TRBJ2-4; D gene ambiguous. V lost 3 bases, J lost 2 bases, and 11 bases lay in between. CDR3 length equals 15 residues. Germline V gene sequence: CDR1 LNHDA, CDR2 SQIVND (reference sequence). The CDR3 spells CASSMSVTTKNIQYF. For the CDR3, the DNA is TGTGCCAGTAGTATGTCTGTGACCACCAAAAACATTCAGTACTTC.

The CDR3 loop is CASSVQGLAALITSSYNEQFF. The CDR3 DNA reads as TGTGCCAGCAGCGTACAAGGGCTAGCGGCGTTGATCACTAGCTCCTACAATGAGCAGTTCTTC. This chain links TRBV9 with TRBJ2-1; 7 bases fit TRBD2. The V and J ends lost 1 base and 0 bases, in that order; junction bases with no gene match: 19. The CDR3 consists of 21 residues. Germline V gives CDR1 SGDLS, CDR2 YYNGEE.